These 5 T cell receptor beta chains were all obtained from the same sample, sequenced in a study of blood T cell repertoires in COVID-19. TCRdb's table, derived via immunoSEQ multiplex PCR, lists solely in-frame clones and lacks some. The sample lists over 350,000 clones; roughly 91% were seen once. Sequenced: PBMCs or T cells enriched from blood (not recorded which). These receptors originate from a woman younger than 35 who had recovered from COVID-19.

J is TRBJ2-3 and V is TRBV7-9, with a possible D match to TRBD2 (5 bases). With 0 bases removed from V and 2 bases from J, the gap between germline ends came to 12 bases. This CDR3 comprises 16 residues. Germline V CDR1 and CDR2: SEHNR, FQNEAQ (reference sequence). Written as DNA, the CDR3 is TGTGCCAGCAGCTTAGCGGTCCGGGGTCTCACAGATACGCAGTATTTT. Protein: CASSLAVRGLTDTQYF.

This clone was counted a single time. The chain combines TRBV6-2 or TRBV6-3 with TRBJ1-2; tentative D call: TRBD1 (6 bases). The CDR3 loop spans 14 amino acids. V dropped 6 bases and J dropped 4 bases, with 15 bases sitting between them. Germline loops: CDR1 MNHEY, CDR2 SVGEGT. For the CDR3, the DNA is TGTGCCAGCAGCCAGACAGGATTTCCCTATGGCTACACCTTC. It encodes CASSQTGFPYGYTF.

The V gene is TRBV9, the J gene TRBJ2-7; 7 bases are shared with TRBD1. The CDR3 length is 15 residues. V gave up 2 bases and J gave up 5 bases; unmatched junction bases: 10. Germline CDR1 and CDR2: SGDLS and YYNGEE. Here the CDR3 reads CASSVEGTALDEQYF. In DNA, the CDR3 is TGTGCCAGCAGCGTCGAGGGGACAGCCCTTGACGAGCAGTACTTC.

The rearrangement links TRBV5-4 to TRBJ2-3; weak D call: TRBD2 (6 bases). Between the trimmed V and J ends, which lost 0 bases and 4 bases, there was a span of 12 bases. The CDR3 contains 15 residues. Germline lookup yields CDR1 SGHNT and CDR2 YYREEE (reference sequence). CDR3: CASSLGGVSADTQYF. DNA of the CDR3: TGTGCCAGCAGCTTGGGCGGGGTGTCGGCAGATACGCAGTATTTT.

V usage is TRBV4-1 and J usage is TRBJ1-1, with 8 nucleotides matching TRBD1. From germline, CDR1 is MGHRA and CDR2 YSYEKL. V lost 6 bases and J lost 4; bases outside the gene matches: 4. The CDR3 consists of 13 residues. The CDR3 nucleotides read TGCGCCAGCAGAGGACAGGGAAGCACTGAAGCTTTCTTT. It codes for CASRGQGSTEAFF.